Following are 32 T cell receptor beta chains from one sample sequenced in a study of T cells in Graves' hyperthyroidism and ophthalmopathy. RNA transcripts yielded amplified TCR beta CDR3 regions. Primed by the HTBI set, a first-round RT-PCR was run on the TCR CDR3. MiXCR, applied by TCRdb to the multiplex PCR reads, yields one record per CDR3 protein. The profile covers fewer than 800,000 distinct CDR3 sequences, with about a sixth appearing a single time and 8.4% taken by the ten largest. Source material: blood. These receptors came from a man younger than 35 with Graves' hyperthyroidism.

This clonotype came up a few times. This rearrangement joins TRBV4-3 to TRBJ2-7; tentative D call: TRBD1 (7 bases). Between the trimmed V and J ends, which lost 4 bases and 6 bases, there was a span of 19 bases. Germline lookup yields CDR1 LGHNA and CDR2 YSLEER. This CDR3 has 15 residues. The CDR3 DNA reads as TGCGCCAGCAGCCGTGGGTACCGACAGGGACTCGAGCAGTACTTC. Protein product: CASSRGYRQGLEQYF.

This clonotype was observed a handful of times. V usage is TRBV20-1 and J usage is TRBJ2-1; either TRBD1 or TRBD2 may fit D (5 bases each). Deletions cut 6 bases from V and 2 bases from J, with 29 bases between. This CDR3 has 19 residues. Germline values: CDR1 DFQATT, CDR2 SNEGSKA (reference sequence). The CDR3 region is CSAKGRLAGEIRTYNEQFF. In nucleotides, the CDR3 is TGCAGTGCAAAGGGGCGGCTAGCTGGCGAAATAAGAACCTACAATGAGCAGTTCTTC.

With respect to this clonotype: A much larger clonotype is one base distant, so this may be a read error. V is TRBV28 and J is TRBJ2-2; TRBD1 agrees at 7 bases. The CDR3 contains 15 residues. CDR1 and CDR2 from the germline V gene are MDHEN and SYDVKM. The CDR3 sequence is CANLRDSKNTGELLF. The CDR3 nucleotides read TGTGCCAACCTCCGGGACAGCAAAAACACCGGGGAGCTGCTTTTT.

This clonotype appeared a few times. V usage is TRBV7-6 and J usage is TRBJ2-5, with D unresolved. This CDR3 comprises 15 residues. The V end lost 4 bases, the J end lost 2 bases, and 14 bases lay between the germline ends. Germline V gene lookup returns CDR1 SGHVS and CDR2 FNYEAQ. CDR3 nucleotide sequence: TGTGCCAGCAGCTCGCTCCTCCGACATCAAGAGACCCAGTACTTC. Amino acids: CASSSLLRHQETQYF.

V gene TRBV7-2 combines with J gene TRBJ2-1, with unresolved D. The CDR3 sequence is 11 residues long. The germline gives CDR1 SGHTA, CDR2 FQGNSA. V lost 5 bases to trimming and J lost 8 bases, with 7 bases between them. CDR3 DNA sequence: TGTGCCAGCAGCCGTATCTATGAGCAGTTCTTC. It is translated as CASSRIYEQFF.

This clonotype was observed at least ten times. The chain combines TRBV12-3 or TRBV12-4 with TRBJ2-3; a possible D gene is TRBD2 (6 bases). The V gene lost 3 bases and the J gene lost 6 bases, with 10 bases spanning the gap. The CDR3 is 13 amino acids. The DNA of the CDR3 is TGTGCCAGCAGTTTTCGCGGAGGGGATACGCAGTATTTT. Translated, it gives CASSFRGGDTQYF.

This clonotype has ten or more counts. This chain links TRBV30 with TRBJ2-7; 8 bases are shared with TRBD2. Trimming removed 5 bases from V and 3 bases from J; junction bases left unmatched: 6. The CDR3 has 13 residues. Germline V lookup: CDR1 GTSNPN, CDR2 SVGIG (reference sequence). For the CDR3, the DNA is TGTGCCTGGGCTCCGGGACTAGTCTACGAGCAGTACTTC. Amino acid sequence: CAWAPGLVYEQYF.

This clonotype occurred many times. J is TRBJ2-1 and V is TRBV28; the D is unclear. The CDR3 sequence is 13 residues long. CDR1 is MDHEN, CDR2 SYDVKM, per germline. V was cut by 4 bases and J by 7 bases, with 11 bases left in between. The CDR3 sequence is CASSSPSPNEQFF. The CDR3 region has the DNA TGTGCCAGCAGTTCTCCGTCGCCGAATGAGCAGTTCTTC.

This clonotype was picked up many times. The chain links TRBV12-3 or TRBV12-4 to TRBJ1-4; D gene ambiguous. The CDR3 is 14 amino acids. V was shortened by 2 bases and J by 8 bases, with 12 bases between the two germline ends. For the CDR3, the DNA is TGTGCCAGCAGTTTAACACAGTTGGAAGAAAAACTGTTTTTT. Encoded protein: CASSLTQLEEKLFF.

This clonotype appeared many times. This rearrangement joins TRBV20-1 to TRBJ2-7; TRBD2 agrees at 7 bases. The trim removed 1 base at V and 6 bases at J, leaving 9 bases unmatched. The CDR3 is made up of 14 amino acids. Germline values: CDR1 DFQATT, CDR2 SNEGSKA (reference sequence). The CDR3 spells CSARGLLAGAEQYF. The CDR3 DNA reads as TGCAGTGCTAGAGGACTCTTGGCGGGAGCCGAGCAGTACTTC.

This clonotype was seen more than once but under ten times. The V gene is TRBV11-1, the J gene TRBJ1-1; weak D call: TRBD1 (5 bases). This CDR3 spans 16 amino acids. The V gene lost 5 bases and the J gene lost 1 base, with 17 bases spanning the gap. The V gene's germline CDR1 is SGHAT and CDR2 FQDESV (reference sequence). The CDR3 reads CASSPRLGTANTEAFF. CDR3 sequence (DNA): TGTGCCAGCAGCCCTCGCCTCGGGACGGCGAACACTGAAGCTTTCTTT.

This clonotype has ten or more counts. The chain combines TRBV28 with TRBJ2-1; TRBD2 matches at 9 bases. Germline V gene lookup returns CDR1 MDHEN and CDR2 SYDVKM. The ends lost 1 base at V and 2 bases at J; junction bases unmatched: 9. The CDR3 sequence is 18 residues long. The CDR3 bases are TGTGCCAGCAGTTTATTGGGCCCAGCGGGAGGCCCCTACAATGAGCAGTTCTTC. Protein product: CASSLLGPAGGPYNEQFF. Full variable domain (rest looked up from reference TRBV28 and TRBJ2-1): DVKVTQSSRYLVKRTGEKVFLECVQDMDHENMFWYRQDPGLGLRLIYFSYDVKMKEKGDIPEGYSVSREKKERFSLILESASTNQTSMYLCASSLLGPAGGPYNEQFFGPGTRLTVL.

This clonotype was found many times. The CDR3 region is CSARDTGLNTEAFF. The CDR3 nucleotides are TGCAGTGCTAGAGATACCGGGCTCAACACTGAAGCTTTCTTT. This chain links TRBV20-1 with TRBJ1-1, with D hard to call. The CDR3 is 14 amino acids. In germline, CDR1 is DFQATT, CDR2 SNEGSKA (reference sequence). V lost 0 bases, J lost 2 bases, and 10 bases lay in between.

The chain is built from TRBV5-8 and TRBJ1-6; D gene unclear. V dropped 0 bases and J dropped 10 bases, with 17 bases sitting between them. The CDR3 loop spans 16 amino acids. CDR1 is SGHTS and CDR2 is YDEGEE in the germline V gene. CDR3 nucleotide sequence: TGTGCCAGCAGCTTGGGAAGAAGGGTTGGGCCCTCACCCCTCCACTTT. Translated, it gives CASSLGRRVGPSPLHF.

This clonotype has only one observation. CDR3 bases: TGTGCCACCAGTCAGACCGGGAGGAATGAAAAACTGTTTTTT. Encoded protein: CATSQTGRNEKLFF. The chain employs TRBV24-1 and TRBJ1-4; the D is unclear. From germline, CDR1 is KGHDR and CDR2 SFDVKD. V was shortened by 6 bases and J by 5 bases, with 12 bases between the two germline ends. CDR3 length: 14 residues.

This clonotype has just a few counts. The chain carries TRBV4-3 and TRBJ2-1; D possibly corresponds to TRBD2 (6 bases). CDR1 is LGHNA, CDR2 YSLEER, per germline. This CDR3 has 15 amino acids. V lost 3 bases to trimming and J lost 7 bases, with 16 bases between them. The CDR3 sequence is CASSHQRGAGNEQFF. For the CDR3, the DNA is TGCGCCAGCAGCCATCAGAGAGGAGCGGGTAATGAGCAGTTCTTC.

This clonotype was seen only a few times. The genes are TRBV20-1 and TRBJ2-7; no firm D call. V gave up 0 bases and J gave up 2 bases, with 11 bases separating them. The CDR3 runs to 14 residues. Germline CDR1 and CDR2: DFQATT and SNEGSKA (reference sequence). The CDR3 nucleotides are TGCAGTGCTAGAGATCTGTTACAGACCTACGAGCAGTACTTC. It is translated as CSARDLLQTYEQYF.

This clonotype was picked up many times. This CDR3 is CASSEDVNEQFF. For the CDR3, the DNA is TGTGCCAGCAGTGAAGACGTCAATGAGCAGTTCTTC. The V and J genes are TRBV2 and TRBJ2-1, with D unclear. Per germline, CDR1 SNHLY and CDR2 FYNNEI. Trimming left V 1 base short and J 6 bases short, with 4 bases between. The CDR3 runs 12 residues.

A few counts support this clonotype. This chain connects TRBV20-1 to TRBJ1-2, with 7 bases fitting TRBD1. The length of the CDR3 is 14 residues. The trim removed 0 bases at V and 5 bases at J, leaving 6 bases unmatched. Germline V gene sequence: CDR1 DFQATT, CDR2 SNEGSKA (reference sequence). The DNA of the CDR3 is TGCAGTGCTAGAGATCCGACAGGGTTGTATGGCTACACCTTC. Translation: CSARDPTGLYGYTF.

This clonotype was recorded at least ten times. CDR3 nucleotide sequence: TGTGCCACCGCTCCATCTTCAGGATCTAACTATGGCTACACCTTC. It is translated as CATAPSSGSNYGYTF. This chain joins TRBV6-1 and TRBJ1-2; D not resolved. Trimming pared 10 bases from V and 0 bases from J, leaving 18 bases between. This CDR3 has 15 residues. Germline assignment: CDR1 MNHNS and CDR2 SASEGT.

The rearrangement joins TRBV27 to TRBJ1-2; D uncertain. Germline CDR1 and CDR2: MNHEY and SMNVEV (reference sequence). V shed 4 bases and J shed 2 bases, with 11 bases lying between them. This CDR3 comprises 14 residues. The CDR3 sequence is CASSSTDRNYGYTF. CDR3 DNA: TGTGCCAGCAGTTCGACGGATAGAAACTATGGCTACACCTTC.

The table lists this clonotype with a few counts. The genes are TRBV7-9 and TRBJ2-1, with a tentative D call TRBD2 (7 bases). CDR1 and CDR2 (germline): SEHNR, FQNEAQ (reference sequence). The CDR3 loop spans 16 amino acids. V was trimmed by 4 bases and J by 4 bases, leaving 17 bases between them. The CDR3, as DNA: TGTGCCAGCAGCTCCCGGAGGGGGGGGGCTTACAATGAGCAGTTCTTC. Translation: CASSSRRGGAYNEQFF.

This clonotype was seen ten or more times. The V call is TRBV6-1, the J call TRBJ2-3; 10 bases line up with TRBD1. This CDR3 contains 14 residues. The germline gives CDR1 MNHNS, CDR2 SASEGT. Trimming removed 5 bases from V and 4 bases from J; junction bases left unmatched: 3. CDR3 region: CASSRQGAADTQYF. CDR3 bases: TGTGCCAGCAGTCGACAGGGGGCCGCAGATACGCAGTATTTT.

Ten or more counts support this clonotype. This chain uses TRBV6-1 with TRBJ2-4; TRBD1 agrees at 7 bases. The CDR3 contains 12 residues. V shed 6 bases and J 8 bases; nucleotides not matched to a gene: 4. Germline CDR1 is MNHNS and CDR2 is SASEGT. This CDR3 reads CASSGTEDIQYF. The CDR3 DNA sequence: TGTGCCAGCAGCGGGACAGAAGACATTCAGTACTTC.

The table lists this clonotype with many counts. The CDR3 coding sequence is TGTGCCAGCAGTTCCGGGGGGGAACAGCCCCAGCATTTT. It encodes CASSSGGEQPQHF. The V gene is TRBV12-3 or TRBV12-4, the J gene TRBJ1-5; tentative D call: TRBD1 (5 bases). The CDR3 sequence is 13 residues long. The V and J ends lost 4 bases and 7 bases respectively, with 11 bases between them.

This clonotype was detected many times. This chain links TRBV28 with TRBJ1-1; D remains unclear. Trimming shortened V by 6 bases and J by 4 bases, and 15 bases separated the two germline ends. The CDR3 consists of 14 residues. Germline values: CDR1 MDHEN, CDR2 SYDVKM. CDR3 nucleotide sequence: TGTGCCAGCAGCCCTGCATCCCCGAGCACTGAAGCTTTCTTT. It encodes CASSPASPSTEAFF.

This clonotype has a count of ten or more. The chain couples TRBV12-3 or TRBV12-4 to TRBJ2-2; 13 nucleotides agree with TRBD2. CDR3 length: 16 residues. The trim removed 5 bases at V and 7 bases at J, leaving 7 bases unmatched. CDR3 in amino acids: CASSGLAGVRSGELFF. The CDR3, as DNA: TGTGCCAGCAGTGGACTAGCGGGAGTTCGTAGCGGGGAGCTGTTTTTT.

This clonotype was counted only a few times. The chain links TRBV5-5 to TRBJ2-4; 7 nucleotides align to TRBD2. The V and J ends lost 0 bases and 3 bases, in that order; junction bases with no gene match: 6. This CDR3 spans 16 amino acids. Germline values: CDR1 SGHKS, CDR2 YYEKEE (reference sequence). The DNA for the CDR3 is TGTGCCAGCAGCTTGGTGGGCGGGAGAGGCAAAAACATTCAGTACTTC. Translating gives CASSLVGGRGKNIQYF.

The table lists this clonotype with many counts. CDR3: CASSFGTGVLGGGNEQYF. Written as DNA, the CDR3 is TGTGCCAGCAGCTTCGGGACAGGGGTCCTCGGAGGGGGAAACGAGCAGTACTTC. The chain couples TRBV7-9 to TRBJ2-7, with 10 bases aligning to TRBD1. This CDR3 comprises 18 residues. Unmatched junction bases numbered 16, after V lost 3 bases and J lost 5 bases. Germline V gene lookup returns CDR1 SEHNR and CDR2 FQNEAQ (reference sequence).

This sequence joins TRBV5-6 and TRBJ1-1; no clear D. V was clipped by 3 bases and J by 5 bases, with 14 bases between them. The germline gives CDR1 SGHDT, CDR2 YYEEEE. The CDR3 loop spans 14 amino acids. CDR3 sequence (DNA): TGTGCCAGCAGCTCCGGACTCGATAGAACTGAAGCTTTCTTT. It codes for CASSSGLDRTEAFF.

The J gene is TRBJ1-2, the V gene TRBV5-1; tentative D call: TRBD1 (5 bases). V lost 0 bases and J lost 0, with 15 bases in between. The CDR3 length is 17 residues. Germline V gene sequence: CDR1 SGHRS, CDR2 YFSETQ. The CDR3 region has the DNA TGCGCCAGCAGCTTGGGCCCTCGAGGGGTTGCTAACTATGGCTACACCTTC. Amino acid sequence: CASSLGPRGVANYGYTF.

A few counts support this clonotype. CDR3 loop: CSVLNRVRDTYGYTF. The CDR3 nucleotides read TGCAGCGTCCTTAACCGGGTCCGGGACACCTATGGCTACACCTTC. The chain employs TRBV29-1 and TRBJ1-2; perhaps TRBD1 as D (6 bases). Trimming stripped 6 bases from V and 4 bases from J, with 21 bases between. Germline CDR1 is SQVTM and CDR2 is ANQGSEA. CDR3 length equals 15 residues. Based on the CDR3 plus reference TRBV29-1 and TRBJ1-2, the full variable domain is SAVISQKPSRDICQRGTSLTIQCQVDSQVTMMFWYRQQPGQSLTLIATANQGSEATYESGFVIDKFPISRPNLTFSTLTVSNMSPEDSSIYLCSVLNRVRDTYGYTFGSGTRLTVV.